This is a list of T cell receptor beta chains from one sample in a study of cytomegalovirus exposure and HLA in healthy donors. Sequencing was performed with immunoSEQ multiplex PCR; in TCRdb, only in-frame clones are kept and a portion is missing. The sample contains some 49,000 clones, approximately 95% of which appear only once. The sample taken for sequencing was PBMCs. The receptors here all came from a young woman in good health and CMV-seropositive. Each CDR3 is given with its conserved first and last residue. The order of the fields is CDR3 length, D gene, clone size, V gene, J gene, CDR3 DNA, CDR3 protein. D genes are given only for firm matches. Expanded clones are given a class, and other clones once, few, many or no size at all.

16	NA	NA	TRBV6-1	TRBJ1-5	TGTGCCAGCAGTGAAATCAGCGGGGGAGGCAATCAGCCCCAGCATTTT	CASSEISGGGNQPQHF
13	TRBD1	NA	TRBV19	TRBJ1-2	TGTGCCAGTAGCAACTCAGGGGGCTATGGCTACACCTTC	CASSNSGGYGYTF
13	TRBD1	NA	TRBV10-3	TRBJ1-1	TGTGCCATCAGGGGGACAGGGGACACTGAAGCTTTCTTT	CAIRGTGDTEAFF
18	TRBD2	NA	TRBV9	TRBJ2-1	TGTGCCAGCAGCGCCCTGGGTTTGACTAGCGCTGCCTACAATGAGCAGTTCTTC	CASSALGLTSAAYNEQFF
15	NA	NA	TRBV6-5	TRBJ1-1	TGTGCCAGCAGATCCCCCGGGACAAAGAACACTGAAGCTTTCTTT	CASRSPGTKNTEAFF
14	NA	NA	TRBV30	TRBJ1-5	TGTGCCTGGAGTGGAGGACAAATCAATCAGCCCCAGCATTTT	CAWSGGQINQPQHF
18	TRBD1	NA	TRBV28	TRBJ1-3	TGTGCCAGCAGTTTATGGACAAGGGGGCGTAACTCTGGAAACACCATATATTTT	CASSLWTRGRNSGNTIYF
15	NA	NA	TRBV9	TRBJ2-5	TGTGCCAGCAGCGTAGGTGGGGGCAGAAAAGAGACCCAGTACTTC	CASSVGGGRKETQYF
14	NA	NA	TRBV5-4	TRBJ1-5	TGTGCCAGCAGCTTGGCAGGGTTCAATCAGCCCCAGCATTTT	CASSLAGFNQPQHF
15	TRBD1	NA	TRBV4-1	TRBJ1-1	TGCGCCAGCAGCCGCACGACAGGGAAGAACACTGAAGCTTTCTTT	CASSRTTGKNTEAFF
14	NA	NA	TRBV7-3	TRBJ1-1	TGTGCCAGCAGCTTAAGTCCAAAGAACACTGAAGCTTTCTTT	CASSLSPKNTEAFF
15	TRBD2	NA	TRBV6-1	TRBJ2-1	TGTGCCAGCGGGGATAGCGGGAGGGCCAACCGTGAGCAGTTCTTC	CASGDSGRANREQFF
15	NA	NA	TRBV21-1	TRBJ2-2	TGTGCCAGCAGCTTACGCAGGGGACACACCGGGGAGCTGTTTTTT	CASSLRRGHTGELFF
13	NA	NA	TRBV5-4	TRBJ1-2	TGTGCCAGCAGCGAAGGACAGCGCTATGGCTACACCTTC	CASSEGQRYGYTF
14	NA	NA	TRBV19	TRBJ2-1	TGTGCCAGTGGTAGCGGACGGGGTTACAATGAGCAGTTCTTC	CASGSGRGYNEQFF
17	NA	NA	TRBV11-1	TRBJ2-6	TGTGCCAGCAGCCCCCTACAGGGTTCCCTTGGGGCCAACGTCCTGACTTTC	CASSPLQGSLGANVLTF
12	NA	once	TRBV5-6	TRBJ2-5	TGTGCCAGCAGTAAACTAGATTGGACCCAGTACTTC	CASSKLDWTQYF
11	NA	NA	TRBV28	TRBJ1-2	TGTGCCTGCGGCTACGGGTTGGGCTACACCTTC	CACGYGLGYTF
13	NA	NA	TRBV19	TRBJ2-7	TGTGCCAGTAGTATCGGCAGGGGATTCGAGCAGTACTTC	CASSIGRGFEQYF
15	NA	NA	TRBV30	TRBJ1-1	TGTGCCTGGAGTGTGGCTGCCCGAATGAACACTGAAGCTTTCTTT	CAWSVAARMNTEAFF
14	NA	NA	TRBV21-1	TRBJ2-7	TGTGCCATTATTCTGGGACAGGGGTTCTTCGAGCAGTACTTC	CAIILGQGFFEQYF
17	TRBD1	NA	TRBV2	TRBJ2-3	TGTGCCAGCAGTGGACGTCAGGGACAGGGGGCGACAGATACGCAGTATTTT	CASSGRQGQGATDTQYF
13	TRBD1	NA	TRBV29-1	TRBJ1-2	TGCAGCGTCCAAGGGGGCGCTTTTAGGGGCTACACCTTC	CSVQGGAFRGYTF
14	TRBD1	NA	TRBV10-3	TRBJ2-5	TGTGCCATCAGTGCGACAGGGGTAGAAGAGACCCAGTACTTC	CAISATGVEETQYF
15	NA	NA	TRBV11-3	TRBJ1-4	TGTGCCAGCAGCTCGAGGGACATAACTAATGAAAAACTGTTTTTT	CASSSRDITNEKLFF
14	TRBD1	few	TRBV6-4	TRBJ1-1	TGTGCCAGCAGTGACGGGACAGGGGGCACTGAAGCTTTCTTT	CASSDGTGGTEAFF
15	NA	NA	TRBV5-1	TRBJ2-2	TGCGCCAGCAGCTTGGGGGAGTTTGACACCGGGGAGCTGTTTTTT	CASSLGEFDTGELFF
14	NA	NA	TRBV10-3	TRBJ2-7	TGTGCCATCAGTGGTAACTCTGTGTCCTACGAGCAGTACTTC	CAISGNSVSYEQYF
14	TRBD1	NA	TRBV10-3	TRBJ2-1	TGTGCCATCAGTGAACAGGCAGGGGGCAATGAGCAGTTCTTC	CAISEQAGGNEQFF
13	NA	few	TRBV29-1	TRBJ1-1	TGCAGCGTGATGACGGGACAGAACACTGAAGCTTTCTTT	CSVMTGQNTEAFF
14	NA	NA	TRBV11-2	TRBJ1-2	TGTGCCAGCAGCCCAACAGGAGTTAACTATGGCTACACCTTC	CASSPTGVNYGYTF
12	TRBD2	NA	TRBV11-3	TRBJ2-1	TGTGCCAGCAGGTCCATAGCGGGAGAGCAGTTCTTC	CASRSIAGEQFF
14	TRBD1	NA	TRBV2	TRBJ1-2	TGTGCCAGCAGCGGGGGACAGGGAGGCTATGGCTACACCTTC	CASSGGQGGYGYTF
14	TRBD2	NA	TRBV5-5	TRBJ2-7	TGTGCCAGCAGCCTGGCCGGGACTAGAGACGAGCAGTACTTC	CASSLAGTRDEQYF
16	NA	NA	TRBV5-1	TRBJ2-2	TGCGCCAGCAGCTTGGCGGGACACTCGAACACCGGGGAGCTGTTTTTT	CASSLAGHSNTGELFF
13	NA	once	TRBV15	TRBJ2-1	TGTGCCACCACGGGAAGCTCCTACAATGAGCAGTTCTTC	CATTGSSYNEQFF